This TCR beta chain derives from a study of blood T cell repertoires in COVID-19. The J segment lost 6 bases and the V segment lost 4 bases, leaving 6 bases of the junction unmatched. From germline, CDR1 is SGDLS and CDR2 YYNGEE. The length of the CDR3 is 16 residues. The sample holds a few counts of this clone. The data were produced by immunoSEQ multiplex PCR, yet TCRdb's version contains in-frame clones alone and is incomplete. This table has under 150,000 clones, about 86% appearing once. Sequenced input: PBMCs or T cells enriched from blood (not recorded which). This sequence originates from a man aged 35-49 years with acute COVID-19. The V and J genes are TRBV9 and TRBJ2-2; 13 positions agree with TRBD2. DNA for the CDR3: TGTGCCAGCAGCCCCCGGACTAGCGGGAGTTCCGGGGAGCTGTTTTTT. This translates into CASSPRTSGSSGELFF.